Listed below are T cell receptor beta chains from one sample, sequenced in a study of T cells after yellow fever vaccination. From the 5' RACE reads, TCRdb called clonotypes with MiXCR, one entry per CDR3 protein. The sample shows approximately 340,000 distinct CDR3 sequences, 8% to 10% of them seen only once. The specimen was PBMCs, collected on the day of the first yellow fever vaccination. Receptors were obtained from a man younger than 35 who received the YFV17D yellow fever vaccine. Each CDR3 is given with its conserved first and last residue. A D gene is named only where the DNA matches it firmly. Clone size appears in some rows only: once, few, many, or a class for an expanded clone.

j_call clone_size v_call d_call cdr3_nt cdr3_aa
TRBJ2-5 many TRBV5-1 NA TGCGCCAGCAGCTTGATGGGGGAGCCCCACCAAGAGACCCAGTACTTC CASSLMGEPHQETQYF
TRBJ2-1 NA TRBV12-3/TRBV12-4 NA TGTGCCAGCAGGCACGGCCCCACAAATGAGCAGTTCTTC CASRHGPTNEQFF
TRBJ2-3 many TRBV12-3/TRBV12-4 TRBD1 TGTGCCAGCAGTTTGGGACAGGACGTGGTTACGCAGTATTTT CASSLGQDVVTQYF
TRBJ2-1 NA TRBV7-3 TRBD2 TGTGCCAGCAGCTTAGCGGGGGGCGGCTATGAGGAGTTCTTC CASSLAGGGYEEFF
TRBJ2-3 NA TRBV5-1 TRBD1 TGCGCCAGCAGCTTGCCGGACAGGGGGCTCCTGAACACAGATACGCAGTATTTT CASSLPDRGLLNTDTQYF
TRBJ1-4 few TRBV4-1 NA TGCGCCAGCAGCCAAGAACCGGGGATAGGGGTTTCGGAAAAACTGTTTTTT CASSQEPGIGVSEKLFF
TRBJ1-6 many TRBV10-2 TRBD1 TGCGCCAGCAGCCGACAGGGAATTAATTCACCCCTCCACTTT CASSRQGINSPLHF
TRBJ2-5 NA TRBV9 NA TGTGCCAGCACCCGCCGGGGAGTTGGGGAGACCCAGTACTTC CASTRRGVGETQYF
TRBJ1-3 NA TRBV7-2 NA TGTGCCAGCAGCCCGTCGACATTTGGAAACACCATATATTTT CASSPSTFGNTIYF
TRBJ2-2 NA TRBV5-1 NA TGCGCCAGCAGCTTGGTGCGGGGTCCGGGGGAGCTGTTTTTT CASSLVRGPGELFF
TRBJ2-3 NA TRBV9 NA TGTGCCAGCAGCGCCGGGGGGCGGACAGATACGCAGTATTTT CASSAGGRTDTQYF
TRBJ2-5 NA TRBV5-1 NA TGCGCCAGTCGGAGACAGGATCAAGAGACCCAGTACTTC CASRRQDQETQYF
TRBJ2-1 many TRBV28 NA TGTGCCAGCAGTTTGCGGGGCGCGGGGTACAATGAGCAGTTCTTC CASSLRGAGYNEQFF
TRBJ2-2 NA TRBV10-3 TRBD1 TGTGCCATCAGTGGGGCAGGGGGAGCTTCGAACACCGGGGAGCTGTTTTTT CAISGAGGASNTGELFF
TRBJ2-1 many TRBV20-1 NA TGCAGTGCAACTTTCGGGGGAGCCCCCTACAATGAGCAGTTCTTC CSATFGGAPYNEQFF
TRBJ2-3 few TRBV4-1 NA TGCGCCAGCAGCCAAGTCGAACTACTCAGCACAGATACGCAGTATTTT CASSQVELLSTDTQYF
TRBJ2-2 few TRBV5-1 NA TGCGCCAGCAGCTTGAAACGCCTGAACACCGGGGAGCTGTTTTTT CASSLKRLNTGELFF
TRBJ2-3 NA TRBV7-9 TRBD2 TGTGTGGCTAGCGGGAGCACAGATACGCAGTATTTT CVASGSTDTQYF
TRBJ2-2 few TRBV5-1 NA TGCGCCAGCAGCTTGTACGTGAACACCGGGGAGCTGTTTTTT CASSLYVNTGELFF
TRBJ2-2 NA TRBV18 TRBD1 TGTGCCAGCTCACGGGGACAGAGCGCGAACACCGGGGAGCTGTTTTTT CASSRGQSANTGELFF
TRBJ2-7 few TRBV4-2 NA TGTGCCAGCAGCCAAGAGGTGAACAGAAGAAGCTCCTACGAGCAGTACTTC CASSQEVNRRSSYEQYF
TRBJ2-3 NA TRBV29-1 TRBD1 TGCAGCGTCGGACAGGACAATACGCAGTATTTT CSVGQDNTQYF
TRBJ2-1 once TRBV6-2/TRBV6-3 TRBD1 TGTGCCAGCAGCGGGACAGGGGGCCACAATGAGCAGTTCTTC CASSGTGGHNEQFF
TRBJ2-5 NA TRBV7-2 NA TGTGCCAGCATCCAAGGGGCGAGAGAGACCCAGTACTTC CASIQGARETQYF
TRBJ2-1 NA TRBV18 NA TGTGCCAGCTCACCCTTCCCCGACAATGAGCAGTTCTTC CASSPFPDNEQFF
TRBJ1-5 NA TRBV2 TRBD1 TGTGCCAGCAGTGAACAGGGGGCGGCTCAGCCCCAGCATTTT CASSEQGAAQPQHF
TRBJ1-5 few TRBV19 NA TGTGCCAGTAGATCAGGGACACTGCAGGGGTCCCAGCATTTT CASRSGTLQGSQHF